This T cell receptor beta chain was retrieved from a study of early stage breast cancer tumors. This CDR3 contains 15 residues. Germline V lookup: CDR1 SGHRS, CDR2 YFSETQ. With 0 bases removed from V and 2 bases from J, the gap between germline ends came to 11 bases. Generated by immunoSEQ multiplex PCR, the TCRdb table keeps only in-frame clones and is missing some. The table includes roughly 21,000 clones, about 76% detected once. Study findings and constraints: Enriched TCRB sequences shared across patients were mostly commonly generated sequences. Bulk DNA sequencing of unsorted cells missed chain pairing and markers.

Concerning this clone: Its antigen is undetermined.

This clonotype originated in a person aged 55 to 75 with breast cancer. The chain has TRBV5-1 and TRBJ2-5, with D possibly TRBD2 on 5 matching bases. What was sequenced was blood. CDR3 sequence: CASSLGTGRQETQYF. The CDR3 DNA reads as TGCGCCAGCAGCTTGGGAACGGGAAGACAAGAGACCCAGTACTTC.